Shown below are 23 T cell receptor beta chains from a single sample sequenced in a study of a mutant IDH1 vaccine in newly diagnosed glioma. Time point in this sample: week 35, safety follow-up. With topical imiquimod, each dose of the vaccine consisted of 300 ug of mutant IDH1 20-mer peptide. Their specific antigens are unknown. Sequencing was performed with immunoSEQ multiplex PCR; in TCRdb, only in-frame clones are kept and a portion is missing. The sample carries about 41,000 clones, roughly nine tenths recorded once. This specimen was PBMCs, taken from a glioma patient whose treatment included an IDH1 peptide vaccine. These receptors were taken from a man aged 40-49 years with glioma.

The chain couples TRBV30 to TRBJ1-2; maybe TRBD1 (6 bases). CDR1 GTSNPN and CDR2 SVGIG come from the germline V gene (reference sequence). V lost 0 bases and J 4 bases, leaving 12 bases between the germline ends. The CDR3 runs to 14 residues. Here the CDR3 DNA reads TGTGCCTGGAGTGTAACAGGGCGTCCCTATGGCTACACCTTC. Translation gives CAWSVTGRPYGYTF.

The chain has TRBV4-2 and TRBJ2-1, with D perhaps matching TRBD2 (6 bases). Trimming removed 3 bases at V and 0 bases at J, with 21 bases between. Germline V gives CDR1 LGHNA, CDR2 YNFKEQ. This CDR3 has 19 residues. CDR3 DNA: TGTGCCAGCAGCCAGCGCCCGGTGCGGGGTAACCCCTCCTACAATGAGCAGTTCTTC. Its translation: CASSQRPVRGNPSYNEQFF.

The chain joins TRBV28 to TRBJ1-5; D is unresolved. V was shortened by 9 bases and J by 0 bases, with 6 bases between the two germline ends. The CDR3 loop spans 12 amino acids. CDR1 MDHEN and CDR2 SYDVKM come from the germline V gene. The CDR3 sequence is CASTDSNQPQHF. In DNA, the CDR3 is TGTGCCAGTACAGATAGCAATCAGCCCCAGCATTTT.

The CDR3 nucleotides are TGTGCCAGCAGTTTAAAGGACCCGGGACTAGCGGGGCGGGGGGCCCAGTACTTC. This gives the protein CASSLKDPGLAGRGAQYF. This rearrangement joins TRBV27 to TRBJ2-5; 13 bases map to TRBD2. Per the germline V gene, CDR1 is MNHEY and CDR2 is SMNVEV (reference sequence). The J segment lost 9 bases and the V segment lost 2 bases, leaving 15 bases of the junction unmatched. The CDR3 is 18 residues long.

This clone showed up just once. J is TRBJ2-5 and V is TRBV6-1; D is unclear. The assigned J gene may be wrong: the sequence end matches TRBJ2-7 better. The germline CDR1 and CDR2 sequences are MNHNS and SASEGT. The CDR3 has 14 residues. The CDR3 loop is CASSEKGLSYEQYF. The CDR3 nucleotides read TGTGCCAGCAGTGAGAAAGGGCTATCCTACGAGCAGTACTTC.

J is TRBJ1-5 and V is TRBV19; D not resolved. The V gene's germline CDR1 is LNHDA and CDR2 SQIVND (reference sequence). V gave up 5 bases and J gave up 6 bases, with 11 bases separating them. This CDR3 has 13 residues. CDR3 protein: CASSRAVAQPQHF. CDR3 in DNA: TGTGCCAGTAGTCGGGCAGTAGCTCAGCCCCAGCATTTT.

V gene TRBV29-1 combines with J gene TRBJ2-6, with D perhaps TRBD2 (5 bases). Trimming pared 4 bases from V and 0 bases from J, leaving 13 bases between. There are 16 residues in the CDR3. In germline, CDR1 is SQVTM, CDR2 ANQGSEA. CDR3 nucleotide sequence: TGCAGCGTTGGCGGGCAGGCGAGCTCTGGGGCCAACGTCCTGACTTTC. This encodes CSVGGQASSGANVLTF.

The V gene is TRBV16, the J gene TRBJ2-7; D uncertain. CDR1 is KGHSY and CDR2 is FQNENV in the germline V gene. This CDR3 contains 15 residues. V was trimmed by 0 bases and J by 2 bases, leaving 11 bases between them. This CDR3 reads CASSQSYSPTYEQYF. CDR3 nucleotide sequence: TGTGCCAGCAGCCAATCGTACAGTCCGACCTACGAGCAGTACTTC.

The rearrangement joins TRBV21-1 to TRBJ2-3; whether TRBD1, the table's D call, matches the DNA was not checked. TRBV21-1 is marked as a pseudogene. CDR3 size: 17 residues. In DNA, the CDR3 is TGTGCCAGCAGCAAAGAAGGGGCAGAACTTAGCACAGATACGCAGTATTTT. It codes for CASSKEGAELSTDTQYF.

V is TRBV2 and J is TRBJ2-1; 7 bases map to TRBD2. Germline values: CDR1 SNHLY, CDR2 FYNNEI. The CDR3 has 17 amino acids. After removal of 6 bases from V and 4 bases from J, the junction contained 15 bases not matched to a gene. The CDR3 nucleotides are TGTGCCAGCAGGGCCCGGACTAGAGTCTTATTGTACAATGAGCAGTTCTTC. Amino acids: CASRARTRVLLYNEQFF.

The rearrangement joins TRBV21-1 to TRBJ1-4; no DNA check was done on the table's D call, TRBD1. TRBV21-1 is reported as a pseudogene. The CDR3 totals 21 residues. In DNA, the CDR3 is TGTGCCAGCAGCAACTTTGGGACACGTCACGTCGAGGGCACCACCCGAGAAAAACTGTTTTTT. Its protein product is CASSNFGTRHVEGTTREKLFF.

The CDR3: CSARGYEQYF. As DNA, the CDR3 is TGCAGTGCGCGGGGATACGAGCAGTACTTC. V and J are TRBV20-1 and TRBJ2-7, with D perhaps TRBD2 (6 bases). Trimming removed 6 bases from V and 4 bases from J, with 7 bases in between. The CDR3 consists of 10 residues. Germline CDR1 DFQATT, CDR2 SNEGSKA (reference sequence).

This chain connects TRBV7-8 to TRBJ2-2, with no clear D. V dropped 5 bases and J dropped 5 bases, with 18 bases sitting between them. The germline V gene has CDR1 SGHVS and CDR2 FQNEAQ. The CDR3 has 16 residues. The CDR3 loop reads CASSRERTGVTGELFF. DNA for the CDR3: TGTGCCAGCAGCCGCGAGAGGACCGGTGTAACCGGGGAGCTGTTTTTT.

The CDR3 is CASIWAKRTYNEQFF. In DNA form, the CDR3 reads TGTGCCAGCATCTGGGCCAAACGGACCTACAATGAGCAGTTCTTC. This rearrangement joins TRBV6-1 to TRBJ2-1; D is undetermined. Per the germline V gene, CDR1 is MNHNS and CDR2 is SASEGT. The V gene lost 7 bases and the J gene lost 2 bases, with 15 bases spanning the gap. The CDR3 loop spans 15 amino acids.

Only one count was recorded for this clone. The chain uses TRBV19 and TRBJ2-6, with 9 bases identical to TRBD1. The germline CDR1 and CDR2 sequences are LNHDA and SQIVND (reference sequence). V dropped 9 bases and J dropped 4; count of bases not matched to a gene: 4. This CDR3 is built from 14 residues. CDR3 nucleotide sequence: TGTGCCAGCGGACAGGGGTACGGGGCCAACGTCCTGACTTTC. This gives the protein CASGQGYGANVLTF.

The rearrangement joins TRBV7-9 to TRBJ2-4; TRBD2 matches 7 bases. V gave up 10 bases and J gave up 0 bases; unmatched junction bases: 12. Germline CDR1 SEHNR, CDR2 FQNEAQ (reference sequence). The CDR3 has 16 residues. The CDR3 loop reads CATTALAVIAKNIQYF. CDR3 sequence (DNA): TGTGCCACCACCGCGCTAGCGGTTATAGCCAAAAACATTCAGTACTTC.

The V gene is TRBV29-1, the J gene TRBJ2-2; the D gene could be TRBD1 or TRBD2 (6 bases each). Germline V gives CDR1 SQVTM, CDR2 ANQGSEA. This CDR3 comprises 13 residues. With 3 bases removed from V and 4 bases from J, the gap between germline ends came to 9 bases. The DNA of the CDR3 is TGCAGCGTTGACAGGGGAGGCACCGGGGAGCTGTTTTTT. It translates to CSVDRGGTGELFF.

J is TRBJ2-1 and V is TRBV11-2; TRBD1 aligns across 7 bases. The germline V gene has CDR1 SGHAT and CDR2 FQNNGV. This CDR3 is built from 14 residues. Trimming took 5 bases from V and 9 from J; bases not matched to a gene: 10. The CDR3 spells CASSGRIAGGEQFF. The CDR3, as DNA: TGTGCCAGCAGCGGCCGAATCGCAGGGGGTGAGCAGTTCTTC.

The rearrangement joins TRBV30 to TRBJ1-1; no reliable D call. The CDR3 spans 13 residues. Germline CDR1 and CDR2: GTSNPN and SVGIG (reference sequence). V was pared by 5 bases and J by 7 bases, with 17 bases between. The CDR3 DNA reads as TGTGCCTGGGGGCTGAAGGGTGGGATTGAAGCTTTCTTT. The encoded protein is CAWGLKGGIEAFF.

V usage is TRBV14 and J usage is TRBJ2-7; tentative D call: TRBD2 (5 bases). Germline CDR1 is SGHDN and CDR2 is FVKESK. With 4 bases removed from V and 0 bases from J, the gap between germline ends came to 19 bases. The CDR3 consists of 17 residues. CDR3 nucleotides: TGTGCCAGCAGCCGTGATTTAAGTCCGGGGTACTCCTACGAGCAGTACTTC. Its translation: CASSRDLSPGYSYEQYF.

The chain uses TRBV29-1 and TRBJ1-1, with D unresolved. V dropped 7 bases and J dropped 3 bases, with 6 bases sitting between them. The CDR3 consists of 10 residues. CDR1 is SQVTM and CDR2 is ANQGSEA in the germline V gene. Here the CDR3 reads CSGLDTEAFF. The CDR3, as DNA: TGCAGCGGCCTCGACACTGAAGCTTTCTTT.

The chain uses TRBV5-1 and TRBJ2-3, with TRBD2 matching over 7 bases. Germline lookup yields CDR1 SGHRS and CDR2 YFSETQ. The CDR3 extends over 15 amino acids. V dropped 3 bases and J dropped 0; count of bases not matched to a gene: 4. This CDR3 is CASSSPGLSTDTQYF. CDR3 bases: TGCGCCAGCAGCTCTCCGGGACTAAGCACAGATACGCAGTATTTT.

The chain employs TRBV30 and TRBJ2-2, with D possibly TRBD2 on 5 matching bases. Trimming shortened V by 1 base and J by 8 bases, and 8 bases separated the two germline ends. Looked up from germline, CDR1 is GTSNPN and CDR2 is SVGIG (reference sequence). This CDR3 spans 12 amino acids. CDR3 loop: CAWSATGGELFF. The CDR3 bases are TGTGCCTGGAGTGCTACGGGGGGGGAGCTGTTTTTT.